This section outlines one T cell receptor (beta chain) sequence together with its context. Original handling: From reference gene primer amplification, estimates of nucleated cell counts were derived. Only in-frame clones appear in the TCRdb table, and some are missing; sequencing was by immunoSEQ multiplex PCR. V and J calls and clone size are copied from that table; D and trimming were computed from the DNA. This sample has 150,000 to 200,000 clones; 87% occur once, and the top ten carry 5%. The sample originates from a study of blood T cell repertoires in COVID-19. Turning to the study itself: Specimens from acute and convalescent COVID-19 originated in the United States, Italy and Spain.

Germline loops: CDR1 SGHRS, CDR2 YFSETQ. The CDR3 has 14 amino acids. V lost 4 bases to trimming and J lost 3 bases; unmatched junction nucleotides: 5. This receptor was taken from a human donor in a cohort sampled during active COVID-19. The chain combines TRBV5-1 with TRBJ2-5; 8 bases map to TRBD1. The sample was peripheral blood. The CDR3 loop reads CASSRTGSEETQYF. CDR3 DNA: TGCGCCAGCAGCCGGACAGGGTCGGAAGAGACCCAGTACTTC. Supplemented by reference TRBV5-1 and TRBJ2-5, the full variable domain reads KAGVTQTPRYLIKTRGQQVTLSCSPISGHRSVSWYQQTPGQGLQFLFEYFSETQRNKGNFPGRFSGRQFSNSRSEMNVSTLELGDSALYLCASSRTGSEETQYFGPGTRLLVL.